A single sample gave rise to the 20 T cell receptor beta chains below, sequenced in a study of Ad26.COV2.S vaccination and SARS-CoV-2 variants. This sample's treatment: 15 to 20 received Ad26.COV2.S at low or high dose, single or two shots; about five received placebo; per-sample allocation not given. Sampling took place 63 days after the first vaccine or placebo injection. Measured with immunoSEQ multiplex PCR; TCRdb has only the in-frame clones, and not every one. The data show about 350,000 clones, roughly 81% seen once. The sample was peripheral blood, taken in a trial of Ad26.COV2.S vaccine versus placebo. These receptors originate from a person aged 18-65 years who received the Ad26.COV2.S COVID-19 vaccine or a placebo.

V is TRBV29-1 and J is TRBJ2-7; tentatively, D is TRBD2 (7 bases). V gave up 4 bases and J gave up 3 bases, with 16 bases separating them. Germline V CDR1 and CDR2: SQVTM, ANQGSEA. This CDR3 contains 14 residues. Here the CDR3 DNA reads TGCAGCGTTGCGGGAAGGGAGGGGGACTACGAGCAGTACTTC. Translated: CSVAGREGDYEQYF.

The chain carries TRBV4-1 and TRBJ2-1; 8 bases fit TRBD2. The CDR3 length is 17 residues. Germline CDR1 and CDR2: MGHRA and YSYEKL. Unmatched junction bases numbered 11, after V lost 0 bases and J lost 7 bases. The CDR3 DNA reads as TGCGCCAGCAGCCAAGAGAGTACGGGGGGGCCCTTTAATGAGCAGTTCTTC. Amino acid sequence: CASSQESTGGPFNEQFF.

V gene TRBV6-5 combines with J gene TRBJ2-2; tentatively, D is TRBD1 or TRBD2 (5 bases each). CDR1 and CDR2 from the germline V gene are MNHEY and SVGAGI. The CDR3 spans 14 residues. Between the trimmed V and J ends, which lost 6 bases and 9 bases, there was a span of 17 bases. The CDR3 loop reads CASSAGTRMRELFF. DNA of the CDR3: TGTGCCAGCAGCGCCGGGACCCGAATGCGGGAGCTGTTTTTT.

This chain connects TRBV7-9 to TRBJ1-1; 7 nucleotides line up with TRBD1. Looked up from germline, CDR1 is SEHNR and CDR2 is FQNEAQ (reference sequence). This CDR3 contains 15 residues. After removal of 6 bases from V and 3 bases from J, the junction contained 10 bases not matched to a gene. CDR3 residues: CASSFPQGDYTEAFF. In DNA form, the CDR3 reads TGTGCCAGCAGTTTTCCGCAGGGGGATTACACTGAAGCTTTCTTT. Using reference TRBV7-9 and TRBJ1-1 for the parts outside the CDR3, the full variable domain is DTGVSQNPRHKITKRGQNVTFRCDPISEHNRLYWYRQTLGQGPEFLTYFQNEAQLEKSRLLSDRFSAERPKGSFSTLEIQRTEQGDSAMYLCASSFPQGDYTEAFFGQGTRLTVV.

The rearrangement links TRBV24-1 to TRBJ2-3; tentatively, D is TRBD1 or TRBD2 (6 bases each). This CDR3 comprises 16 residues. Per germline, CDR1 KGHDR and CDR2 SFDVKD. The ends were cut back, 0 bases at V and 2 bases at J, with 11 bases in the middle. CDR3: CATSDLRGEDTDTQYF. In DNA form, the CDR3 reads TGTGCCACCAGTGATTTGAGGGGGGAGGACACAGATACGCAGTATTTT.

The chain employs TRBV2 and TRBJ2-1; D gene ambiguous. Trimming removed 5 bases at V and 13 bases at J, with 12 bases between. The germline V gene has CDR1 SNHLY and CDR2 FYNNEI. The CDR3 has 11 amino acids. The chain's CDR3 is CASSPGPVQFF. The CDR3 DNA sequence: TGTGCCAGCAGTCCGGGCCCCGTTCAGTTCTTC.

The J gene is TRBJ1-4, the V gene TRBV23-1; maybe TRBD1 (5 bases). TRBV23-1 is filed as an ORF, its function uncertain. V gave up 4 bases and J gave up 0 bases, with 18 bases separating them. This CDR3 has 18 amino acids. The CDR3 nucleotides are TGCGCCAGCAGTCGGGGAGGGGACGGAACTGCAACTAATGAAAAACTGTTTTTT. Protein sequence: CASSRGGDGTATNEKLFF.

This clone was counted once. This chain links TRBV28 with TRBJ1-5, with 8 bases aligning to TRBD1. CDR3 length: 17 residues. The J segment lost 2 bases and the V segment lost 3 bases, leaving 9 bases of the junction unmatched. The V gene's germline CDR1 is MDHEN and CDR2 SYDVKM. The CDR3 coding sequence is TGTGCCAGCAGTTTCCCCGGGACAGGCTACGGCAATCAGCCCCAGCATTTT. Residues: CASSFPGTGYGNQPQHF.

The CDR3 nucleotides are TGTGCCAGCAGCCCCGGGGAGGGAAGGCAATTCTTC. As protein: CASSPGEGRQFF. The chain uses TRBV7-6 and TRBJ2-1; 7 nucleotides align to TRBD2. Per the germline V gene, CDR1 is SGHVS and CDR2 is FNYEAQ. CDR3 size: 12 residues. Germline trimming cut 5 bases from V and 16 bases from J; bases unmatched to any gene: 11.

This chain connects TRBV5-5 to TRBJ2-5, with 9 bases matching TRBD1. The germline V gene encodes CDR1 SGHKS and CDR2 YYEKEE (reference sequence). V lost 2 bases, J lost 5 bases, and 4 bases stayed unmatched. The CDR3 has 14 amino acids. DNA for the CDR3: TGTGCCAGCAGCTTCCATGGGACAGGGGAGACCCAGTACTTC. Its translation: CASSFHGTGETQYF.

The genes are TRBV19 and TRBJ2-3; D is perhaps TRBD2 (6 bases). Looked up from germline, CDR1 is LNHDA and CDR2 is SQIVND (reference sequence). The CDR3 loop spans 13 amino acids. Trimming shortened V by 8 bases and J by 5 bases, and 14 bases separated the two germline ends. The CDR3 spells CASREPGEDTQYF. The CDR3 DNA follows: TGTGCCAGTCGGGAGCCCGGGGAAGATACGCAGTATTTT.

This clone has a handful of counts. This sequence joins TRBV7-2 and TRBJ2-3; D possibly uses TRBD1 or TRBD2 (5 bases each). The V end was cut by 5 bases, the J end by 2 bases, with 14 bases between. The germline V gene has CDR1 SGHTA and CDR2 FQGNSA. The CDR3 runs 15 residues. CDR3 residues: CASSLQEDNTDTQYF. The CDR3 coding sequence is TGTGCCAGCAGCCTACAGGAGGACAACACAGATACGCAGTATTTT.

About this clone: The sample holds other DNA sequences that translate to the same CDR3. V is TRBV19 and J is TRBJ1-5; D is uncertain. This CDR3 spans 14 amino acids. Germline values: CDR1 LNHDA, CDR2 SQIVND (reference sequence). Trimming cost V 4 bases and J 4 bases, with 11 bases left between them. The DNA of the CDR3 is TGTGCCAGTAGTACAAGGACGGTTAATCAGCCCCAGCATTTT. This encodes CASSTRTVNQPQHF.

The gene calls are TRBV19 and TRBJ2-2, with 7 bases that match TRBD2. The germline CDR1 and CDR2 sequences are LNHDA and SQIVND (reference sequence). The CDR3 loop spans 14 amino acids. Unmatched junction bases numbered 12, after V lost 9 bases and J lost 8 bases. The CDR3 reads CASQIWSSGGELFF. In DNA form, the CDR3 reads TGTGCCAGCCAAATATGGAGTAGCGGGGGGGAGCTGTTTTTT.

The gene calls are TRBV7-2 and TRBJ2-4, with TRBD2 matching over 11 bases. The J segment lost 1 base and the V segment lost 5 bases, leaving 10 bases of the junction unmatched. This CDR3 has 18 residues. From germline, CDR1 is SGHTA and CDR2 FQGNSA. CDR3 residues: CASSAQTSGGYAKNIQYF. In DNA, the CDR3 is TGTGCCAGCAGCGCCCAAACTAGCGGGGGATACGCCAAAAACATTCAGTACTTC.

The CDR3 nucleotides read TGTGCCAGCAGCAAAGGGGGGGACCAAGAGACCCAGTACTTC. Translation gives CASSKGGDQETQYF. The chain uses TRBV21-1 and TRBJ2-5; no DNA check was done on the table's D call, TRBD2. TRBV21-1 is a pseudogene locus. The CDR3 extends over 14 amino acids.

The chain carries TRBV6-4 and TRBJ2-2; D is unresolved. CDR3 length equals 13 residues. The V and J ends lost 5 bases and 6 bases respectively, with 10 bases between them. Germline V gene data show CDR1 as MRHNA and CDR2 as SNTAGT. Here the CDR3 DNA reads TGTGCCAGCAGTCAGCAGCAGGCCGGGGAGCTGTTTTTT. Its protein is CASSQQQAGELFF.

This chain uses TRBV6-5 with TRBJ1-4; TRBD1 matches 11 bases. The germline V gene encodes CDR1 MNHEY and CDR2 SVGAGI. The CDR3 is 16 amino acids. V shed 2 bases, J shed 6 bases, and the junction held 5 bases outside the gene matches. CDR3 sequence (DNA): TGTGCCAGCAGTTACCTCTCGGGACAGGGGGATGAAAAACTGTTTTTT. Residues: CASSYLSGQGDEKLFF.

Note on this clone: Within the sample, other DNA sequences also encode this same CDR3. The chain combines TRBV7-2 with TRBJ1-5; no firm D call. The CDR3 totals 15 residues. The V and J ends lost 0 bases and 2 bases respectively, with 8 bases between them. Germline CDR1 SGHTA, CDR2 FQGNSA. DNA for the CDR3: TGTGCCAGCAGCTTAGCCCGTCAGCGCAATCAGCCCCAGCATTTT. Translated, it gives CASSLARQRNQPQHF.

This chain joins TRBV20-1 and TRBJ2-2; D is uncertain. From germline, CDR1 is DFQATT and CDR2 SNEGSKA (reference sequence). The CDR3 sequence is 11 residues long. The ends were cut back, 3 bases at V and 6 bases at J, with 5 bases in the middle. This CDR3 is CSARIAGELFF. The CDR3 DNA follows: TGCAGTGCTAGGATTGCCGGGGAGCTGTTTTTT.